This is a list of T cell receptor beta chains from one sample in a study of blood T cell repertoires in COVID-19. TCRdb keeps only in-frame clones here, not all; method: immunoSEQ multiplex PCR. The sample has roughly 250,000 clones, approximately 84% seen once. Source material: peripheral blood. The source of these receptors is a human donor in a cohort sampled during active COVID-19. Each CDR3 is given with its conserved first and last residue. A D gene is named only where the DNA matches it firmly. Where a row states a size, it is once, few, many or the class of an expanded clone; other rows omit it.

TRBV6-4,19,.,TRBJ2-2,TRBD1,CASARSGTGVLANTGELFF,TGTGCCAGCGCCCGTAGTGGGACAGGGGTTCTCGCGAACACCGGGGAGCTGTTTTTT
TRBV15,17,.,TRBJ2-1,.,CATSREDQGGGFNEQFF,TGTGCCACCAGCAGAGAGGATCAGGGTGGAGGGTTCAATGAGCAGTTCTTC
TRBV5-8,15,.,TRBJ2-3,.,CASSLARTATDTQYF,TGTGCCAGCAGCTTGGCCCGGACAGCCACAGATACGCAGTATTTT
TRBV3-1/TRBV3-2,14,.,TRBJ2-7,TRBD1,CASSQLLGGDEQYF,TGTGCCAGCAGCCAACTGCTAGGGGGCGACGAGCAGTACTTC
TRBV27,15,.,TRBJ2-7,TRBD1,CASSSRQGVSYEQYF,TGTGCCAGCAGTAGTCGACAGGGGGTCTCCTACGAGCAGTACTTC
TRBV21-1,16,.,TRBJ1-2,.,CASWGGRSTANYGYTF,TGTGCCAGCTGGGGGGGGCGCAGCACCGCTAACTATGGCTACACCTTC
TRBV28,15,.,TRBJ2-3,TRBD2,CASSDSGEYTDTQYF,TGTGCCAGCAGTGATAGCGGGGAGTACACAGATACGCAGTATTTT
TRBV5-1,15,.,TRBJ2-3,.,CASSLRQGSTDTQYF,TGCGCCAGCAGCTTGCGGCAGGGGAGTACAGATACGCAGTATTTT
TRBV7-2,13,.,TRBJ1-1,.,CASSGDRNTEAFF,TGTGCCAGCAGCGGCGACAGGAACACTGAAGCTTTCTTT
TRBV6-2/TRBV6-3,15,.,TRBJ1-4,TRBD1,CASSPLRGQDEKLFF,TGTGCCAGCAGCCCGCTCAGGGGGCAGGATGAAAAACTGTTTTTT
TRBV6-2/TRBV6-3,16,.,TRBJ1-6,TRBD1,CASSPPRTGDNSPLHF,TGTGCCAGCAGTCCGCCGCGGACAGGGGATAATTCACCCCTCCACTTT
TRBV2,13,few,TRBJ2-7,.,CASSRQNGGEQYF,TGTGCCAGCAGTCGACAGAACGGCGGCGAGCAGTACTTC
TRBV2,14,.,TRBJ2-1,.,CASSFRGGKDEQFF,TGTGCCAGCAGTTTTAGGGGGGGCAAAGATGAGCAGTTCTTC
TRBV27,18,.,TRBJ1-4,.,CASSPRGGNGRANEKLFF,TGTGCCAGCAGTCCCCGAGGGGGTAACGGGCGGGCTAATGAAAAACTGTTTTTT
TRBV5-1,15,.,TRBJ2-1,TRBD1,CASTNPGTGVYEQFF,TGCGCCAGCACCAACCCCGGGACAGGGGTTTATGAGCAGTTCTTC
TRBV20-1,19,.,TRBJ2-1,.,CSASGSLRAKGGIYNEQFF,TGCAGTGCTAGTGGATCCCTACGGGCGAAAGGAGGAATATACAATGAGCAGTTCTTC
TRBV19,15,once,TRBJ1-5,.,CASSIGGRRGQPQHF,TGTGCCAGTAGTATAGGGGGCCGCAGGGGTCAGCCCCAGCATTTT
TRBV4-1,15,.,TRBJ2-7,TRBD1,CASSQEWTGAYEQYF,TGCGCCAGCAGCCAAGAATGGACAGGGGCCTACGAGCAGTACTTC
TRBV4-1,15,few,TRBJ2-2,TRBD1,CASRWDRGDTGELFF,TGCGCCAGCAGGTGGGACAGGGGAGACACCGGGGAGCTGTTTTTT
TRBV18,13,few,TRBJ2-7,TRBD1,CASSPGQGEGQYF,TGTGCCAGCTCACCGGGACAGGGAGAGGGGCAGTACTTC
TRBV3-1/TRBV3-2,16,.,TRBJ2-1,TRBD2,CASSQGLAVPYNEQFF,TGTGCCAGCAGCCAAGGACTAGCGGTCCCCTACAATGAGCAGTTCTTC
TRBV7-8,15,.,TRBJ1-2,.,CASSLASRGLYGYTF,TGTGCCAGCAGCTTAGCGTCGCGGGGCCTCTATGGCTACACCTTC
TRBV4-3,16,.,TRBJ2-1,TRBD2,CASSQGGTSGGVKQFF,TGCGCCAGCAGCCAAGGTGGGACTAGCGGGGGGGTCAAGCAGTTCTTC
TRBV11-2,17,.,TRBJ2-1,TRBD2,CASSLALTSGGVNEQFF,TGTGCCAGCAGCTTAGCCCTGACTAGCGGGGGAGTCAATGAGCAGTTCTTC
TRBV7-8,20,.,TRBJ2-1,TRBD2,CASSLVGTGLAGGPKDEQFF,TGTGCCAGCAGCTTAGTGGGAACAGGGCTAGCGGGGGGGCCCAAGGATGAGCAGTTCTTC
TRBV7-6,15,.,TRBJ2-7,TRBD1,CASSSRDRGYYEQYF,TGTGCCAGCAGCTCCCGGGACAGGGGATATTACGAGCAGTACTTC
TRBV4-2,13,many,TRBJ2-3,.,CASSQGNGVAQYF,TGTGCCAGCAGCCAAGGAAACGGGGTCGCGCAGTATTTT
TRBV3-1/TRBV3-2,14,.,TRBJ1-1,TRBD1,CASSPRGGVTEAFF,TGTGCCAGCAGCCCACGAGGGGGCGTAACTGAAGCTTTCTTT
TRBV2,15,.,TRBJ1-2,TRBD1,CASSELRQGGLGYTF,TGTGCCAGCAGTGAATTGAGACAGGGGGGCCTTGGCTACACCTTC
TRBV21-1,18,.,TRBJ1-5,.,CASTRNRGPLYFDQPQHF,TGTGCCAGCACCCGTAACAGGGGGCCTCTCTATTTTGATCAGCCCCAGCATTTT
TRBV5-8,17,once,TRBJ1-1,.,CASSLRQIRASGAGAFF,TGTGCCAGCAGCCTTAGACAGATACGGGCTTCGGGCGCAGGGGCTTTCTTT
TRBV6-5,15,few,TRBJ2-7,TRBD1,CASSPDRGSVYEQYF,TGTGCCAGCAGTCCTGACAGGGGGAGTGTCTACGAGCAGTACTTC
TRBV6-5,13,.,TRBJ1-3,.,CASSGVSGNTIYF,TGTGCCAGCAGCGGGGTATCTGGAAACACCATATATTTT
TRBV3-1/TRBV3-2,16,.,TRBJ2-2,.,CASSHRDSRRDGELFF,TGTGCCAGCAGCCACCGGGACTCCCGTCGGGACGGGGAGCTGTTTTTT
TRBV27,19,few,TRBJ2-5,TRBD1,CASSLYSSGTGGPLETQYF,TGTGCCAGCAGTTTATATTCCTCCGGGACAGGGGGTCCCTTAGAGACCCAGTACTTC
TRBV9,12,.,TRBJ1-2,.,CASSTGNYGYTF,TGTGCCAGCAGCACAGGGAACTATGGCTACACCTTC